Listed below are T cell receptor beta chains from one sample, sequenced in a study of shared clonotypes between healthy human individuals. Measured with immunoSEQ multiplex PCR; TCRdb has only the in-frame clones, and not every one. The table shows hundreds of thousands of clones, with around 67% occurring only once. The sample taken for sequencing was memory CD4+ T cells sorted from blood. These receptors all stem from a woman aged 25 to 39 in good health. Each CDR3 is given with its conserved first and last residue. Each record gives: V gene, D gene, J gene, clone size, CDR3 DNA, CDR3 protein. A D gene is named only where the DNA matches it firmly. Clone size appears in some rows only: once, few, many, or a class for an expanded clone.

v_gene: TRBV30; d_gene: .; j_gene: TRBJ1-1; abundance: few; CDR3nt: TGTGCCTGGGGAGGCGGGGCTGAAGCTTTCTTT; CDR3aa: CAWGGGAEAFF
v_gene: TRBV6-1; d_gene: TRBD2; j_gene: TRBJ2-2; abundance: few; CDR3nt: TGTGCCAGCAGTAAACCGGGACTAGCGGGCGTGGAGCTGTTTTTT; CDR3aa: CASSKPGLAGVELFF
v_gene: TRBV7-9; d_gene: TRBD2; j_gene: TRBJ2-2; abundance: few; CDR3nt: TGTGCCAGCAGCTCCTGGTCTAGCGGGAGTGGGAACACCGGGGAGCTGTTTTTT; CDR3aa: CASSSWSSGSGNTGELFF
v_gene: TRBV29-1; d_gene: .; j_gene: TRBJ1-2; abundance: many; CDR3nt: TGCAGCGGAGCAACAGGCCACCCTTTCGGCTACACCTTC; CDR3aa: CSGATGHPFGYTF
v_gene: TRBV2; d_gene: .; j_gene: TRBJ1-4; abundance: .; CDR3nt: TGTGCCAGCAGACCGGGACTAGGTAATGAAAAACTGTTTTTT; CDR3aa: CASRPGLGNEKLFF
v_gene: TRBV7-6; d_gene: .; j_gene: TRBJ1-3; abundance: .; CDR3nt: TGTGCCAGCAGCTTAAGTAGCGGGAACACCATATATTTT; CDR3aa: CASSLSSGNTIYF
v_gene: TRBV6-6; d_gene: TRBD1; j_gene: TRBJ1-1; abundance: .; CDR3nt: TGTGCCAGCAGCTATCAGGGGGATAGCACTGAAGCTTTCTTT; CDR3aa: CASSYQGDSTEAFF
v_gene: TRBV5-1; d_gene: .; j_gene: TRBJ2-3; abundance: .; CDR3nt: TGCGCCAGCAGCTGGCGGGACCCAGATACGCAGTATTTT; CDR3aa: CASSWRDPDTQYF
v_gene: TRBV4-1; d_gene: .; j_gene: TRBJ2-6; abundance: .; CDR3nt: TGCGCCAGCAGGGACCTCTCTCTTGGGGCCAACGTCCTGACTTTC; CDR3aa: CASRDLSLGANVLTF
v_gene: TRBV18; d_gene: .; j_gene: TRBJ1-1; abundance: .; CDR3nt: TGTGCCAGCTCACCCCCCGGACAGACCACTGAAGCTTTCTTT; CDR3aa: CASSPPGQTTEAFF
v_gene: TRBV19; d_gene: TRBD2; j_gene: TRBJ2-7; abundance: .; CDR3nt: TGTGCCAGTAGTATGGGACTAGCAGGCGAGCAGTACTTC; CDR3aa: CASSMGLAGEQYF
v_gene: TRBV18; d_gene: TRBD1; j_gene: TRBJ1-5; abundance: .; CDR3nt: TGTGCCAGCTCACCGTCTTCCGGGACAGATCAGCCCCAGCATTTT; CDR3aa: CASSPSSGTDQPQHF
v_gene: TRBV15; d_gene: .; j_gene: TRBJ2-3; abundance: .; CDR3nt: TGTGCCACCAGCAGAGATCCGCCGTCCCGGGCGGGTACGCAGTATTTT; CDR3aa: CATSRDPPSRAGTQYF
v_gene: TRBV5-6; d_gene: TRBD2; j_gene: TRBJ2-1; abundance: once; CDR3nt: TGTGCCAGCAGCCAGGGACTAGCGGGAGGTTACAATGAGCAGTTCTTC; CDR3aa: CASSQGLAGGYNEQFF
v_gene: TRBV30; d_gene: .; j_gene: TRBJ2-2; abundance: .; CDR3nt: TGTGCCTGGAGATACGGGGAGTACACCGGGGAGCTGTTTTTT; CDR3aa: CAWRYGEYTGELFF
v_gene: TRBV7-9; d_gene: TRBD1; j_gene: TRBJ2-5; abundance: .; CDR3nt: TGTGCCAGCAGCGCCGGGACAGGGGGCTGGGGGACCCAGTACTTC; CDR3aa: CASSAGTGGWGTQYF
v_gene: TRBV7-2; d_gene: .; j_gene: TRBJ2-3; abundance: many; CDR3nt: TGTGCCAGCAGCCCGGGGACGCGGAGCGGGACGCAGTATTTT; CDR3aa: CASSPGTRSGTQYF
v_gene: TRBV20-1; d_gene: .; j_gene: TRBJ1-2; abundance: .; CDR3nt: TGCAGGGCGGGGCACTATGGCTACACCTTC; CDR3aa: CRAGHYGYTF
v_gene: TRBV5-1; d_gene: TRBD2; j_gene: TRBJ2-1; abundance: once; CDR3nt: TGCGCCAGCAGCTTGGGCCTAGCGGGAGTAGGCTCCTACAATGAGCAGTTCTTC; CDR3aa: CASSLGLAGVGSYNEQFF
v_gene: TRBV19; d_gene: .; j_gene: TRBJ1-5; abundance: .; CDR3nt: TGTGCCAGTAGTGTCCGTCAACATCAGCCCCAGCATTTT; CDR3aa: CASSVRQHQPQHF
v_gene: TRBV5-4; d_gene: TRBD2; j_gene: TRBJ2-3; abundance: .; CDR3nt: TGTGCCAGCAGTCTTAGGACTAGCGGGAGTGGGCGGGATACGCAGTATTTT; CDR3aa: CASSLRTSGSGRDTQYF
v_gene: TRBV5-6; d_gene: .; j_gene: TRBJ2-7; abundance: .; CDR3nt: TGTGCCAGCAGCGCCACTCGCGGCTACGAGCAGTACTTC; CDR3aa: CASSATRGYEQYF
v_gene: TRBV2; d_gene: TRBD2; j_gene: TRBJ2-1; abundance: few; CDR3nt: TGTGCCAGCACCGGGAGGGTGGGGCAGTTCTTC; CDR3aa: CASTGRVGQFF
v_gene: TRBV19; d_gene: TRBD1; j_gene: TRBJ2-7; abundance: many; CDR3nt: TGTGCCAGTAGGAGACAGGGTACCTACGAGCAGTACTTC; CDR3aa: CASRRQGTYEQYF
v_gene: TRBV29-1; d_gene: .; j_gene: TRBJ1-1; abundance: .; CDR3nt: TGCAGCGTTTCCCCTGCAAGCCCTGAAGCTTTCTTT; CDR3aa: CSVSPASPEAFF
v_gene: TRBV4-1; d_gene: .; j_gene: TRBJ2-3; abundance: .; CDR3nt: TGCGCCAGCAGCCGGCCGGGACCCAAGCAATATACGCAGTATTTT; CDR3aa: CASSRPGPKQYTQYF
v_gene: TRBV2; d_gene: .; j_gene: TRBJ1-5; abundance: .; CDR3nt: TGTGCCAGCAGTGAAAGGACAGCCAATCAGCCCCAGCATTTT; CDR3aa: CASSERTANQPQHF
v_gene: TRBV5-1; d_gene: TRBD1; j_gene: TRBJ2-7; abundance: .; CDR3nt: TGCGCCAGCAGCTGGAGGACAGGGGACGAGCAGTACTTC; CDR3aa: CASSWRTGDEQYF
v_gene: TRBV2; d_gene: .; j_gene: TRBJ1-1; abundance: .; CDR3nt: TGTGCCAGCAGTACCCAGAGGGGGAGCACTGAAGCTTTCTTT; CDR3aa: CASSTQRGSTEAFF
v_gene: TRBV7-6; d_gene: .; j_gene: TRBJ2-1; abundance: .; CDR3nt: TGTGCCAGCACCCGGGGGAATGAGCAGTTCTTC; CDR3aa: CASTRGNEQFF
v_gene: TRBV20-1; d_gene: .; j_gene: TRBJ1-2; abundance: .; CDR3nt: TGCAGTGCTAGAGGTAATGGCTACACCTTC; CDR3aa: CSARGNGYTF
v_gene: TRBV5-1; d_gene: TRBD1; j_gene: TRBJ2-7; abundance: .; CDR3nt: TGCGCCAGCAGCCGGGGACAGGGGACCTACGAGCAGTACTTC; CDR3aa: CASSRGQGTYEQYF
v_gene: TRBV11-2; d_gene: .; j_gene: TRBJ2-1; abundance: .; CDR3nt: TGTGCCAGCAGCGTGGATAAGGAGACCCACAATGAGCAGTTCTTC; CDR3aa: CASSVDKETHNEQFF
v_gene: TRBV6-1; d_gene: .; j_gene: TRBJ1-3; abundance: once; CDR3nt: TGTGCCAGCAGTGATGTAGCACACTTTGGAAACACCATATATTTT; CDR3aa: CASSDVAHFGNTIYF
v_gene: TRBV30; d_gene: .; j_gene: TRBJ2-7; abundance: .; CDR3nt: TGTGCCTGGAGTGCCTTATCGGTTGGGCAGGGGAACAGGTACGAGCAGTACTTC; CDR3aa: CAWSALSVGQGNRYEQYF
v_gene: TRBV11-2; d_gene: TRBD2; j_gene: TRBJ2-7; abundance: .; CDR3nt: TGTGCCAGCAGCTTATTTGATAGCGGGATAGGAGAGCAGTACTTC; CDR3aa: CASSLFDSGIGEQYF
v_gene: TRBV19; d_gene: TRBD1; j_gene: TRBJ2-7; abundance: .; CDR3nt: TGTGCCAGTAGTTTAACCGGGACAGGGACCTCCTACGAGCAGTACTTC; CDR3aa: CASSLTGTGTSYEQYF
v_gene: TRBV5-1; d_gene: .; j_gene: TRBJ2-3; abundance: .; CDR3nt: TGCGCCAGCAGCTTGTCAGGGTCGGGTTCAGATACGCAGTATTTT; CDR3aa: CASSLSGSGSDTQYF